Following are 8 T cell receptor beta chains from one sample sequenced in a study of T cells in Graves' hyperthyroidism and ophthalmopathy. TCR beta CDR3 sequences were amplified from RNA transcripts. The HTBI primer set was used in a first-round RT-PCR of the TCR CDR3. TCRdb independently ran MiXCR on the multiplex PCR reads; one entry per CDR3 protein. The sample includes roughly 290,000 distinct CDR3 sequences, about a sixth seen only once; the top ten take approximately 60%. The specimen sequenced was blood. These receptors originate from a woman aged 60 to 75 with Graves' ophthalmopathy.

This clonotype was found a few times. The rearrangement joins TRBV18 to TRBJ2-2, with 8 bases identical to TRBD1. The germline V gene encodes CDR1 KGHSH and CDR2 LQKENI. V dropped 2 bases and J dropped 4; count of bases not matched to a gene: 6. This CDR3 is built from 16 residues. This CDR3 is CASSPWTGLGTGELFF. The CDR3 nucleotides are TGTGCCAGCTCACCATGGACAGGGTTGGGCACCGGGGAGCTGTTTTTT. Full variable domain (outside the CDR3, taken from reference TRBV18 and TRBJ2-2): NAGVMQNPRHLVRRRGQEARLRCSPMKGHSHVYWYRQLPEEGLKFMVYLQKENIIDESGMPKERFSAEFPKEGPSILRIQQVVRGDSAAYFCASSPWTGLGTGELFFGEGSRLTVL.

This chain links TRBV6-1 with TRBJ2-2; D could derive from TRBD1 or TRBD2 (5 bases each). Trimming pared 6 bases from V and 6 bases from J, leaving 11 bases between. Germline CDR1 reads MNHNS; CDR2 reads SASEGT. The CDR3 loop spans 13 amino acids. The CDR3 DNA follows: TGTGCCAGCAGGCAATTGGGGGCCGGGGAGCTGTTTTTT. Protein product: CASRQLGAGELFF.

V usage is TRBV6-2 or TRBV6-3 and J usage is TRBJ1-2, with a tentative D call TRBD1 (5 bases). The CDR3 has 15 residues. V shed 6 bases and J shed 4 bases, with 18 bases lying between them. Germline CDR1 is MNHEY and CDR2 is SVGEGT. This CDR3 is CASSNQGTVLYGYTF. As DNA, the CDR3 is TGTGCCAGCAGCAACCAGGGCACCGTCCTCTATGGCTACACCTTC.

Ten or more counts support this clonotype. The chain is built from TRBV7-3 and TRBJ1-1; TRBD1 matches at 7 bases. Trimming cost V 3 bases and J 7 bases; bases outside gene matches: 5. The CDR3 has 13 residues. Germline loops: CDR1 SGHTA, CDR2 FQGTGA. CDR3 nucleotides: TGTGCCAGCAGCTTGGGACAGCCGAGTGAAGCTTTCTTT. Its protein is CASSLGQPSEAFF.

This clonotype was seen a handful of times. The V gene is TRBV6-4, the J gene TRBJ2-3, with D possibly TRBD2 on 5 matching bases. Germline loops: CDR1 MRHNA, CDR2 SNTAGT. V shed 4 bases and J shed 4 bases, with 15 bases lying between them. The CDR3 covers 15 residues. The CDR3 is CASSGRPGGPDTQYF. Written as DNA, the CDR3 is TGTGCCAGCAGTGGGAGACCCGGAGGCCCAGATACGCAGTATTTT.

This clonotype occurred many times. The rearrangement uses TRBV29-1 and TRBJ2-7, with D perhaps TRBD1 (7 bases). V lost 6 bases to trimming and J lost 2 bases, with 17 bases between them. Germline V lookup: CDR1 SQVTM, CDR2 ANQGSEA. The CDR3 loop spans 14 amino acids. The CDR3 sequence is CSVSGGDRTYEQYF. The CDR3 DNA reads TGCAGCGTCTCTGGCGGGGACAGAACCTACGAGCAGTACTTC.

This clonotype was counted ten times or more. The chain joins TRBV20-1 to TRBJ2-7; TRBD1 matches 11 bases. V dropped 2 bases and J dropped 5; count of bases not matched to a gene: 5. There are 14 residues in the CDR3. The germline V gene has CDR1 DFQATT and CDR2 SNEGSKA (reference sequence). The CDR3 reads CSARFGQGADEQYF. The DNA for the CDR3 is TGCAGTGCTAGATTCGGACAGGGGGCGGACGAGCAGTACTTC.

This clonotype was detected many times. V gene TRBV7-8 combines with J gene TRBJ2-2; weak D call: TRBD1 (6 bases). V lost 5 bases and J 1 base, leaving 11 bases between the germline ends. Germline loops: CDR1 SGHVS, CDR2 FQNEAQ. This CDR3 is 15 amino acids long. The CDR3 is CASSEGGWNTGELFF. For the CDR3, the DNA is TGTGCCAGCAGCGAAGGGGGATGGAACACCGGGGAGCTGTTTTTT.